Following are 4 T cell receptor beta chains from one sample sequenced in a study of blood T cell repertoires in COVID-19. TCRdb's copy holds only in-frame clones and misses some; the assay was immunoSEQ multiplex PCR. The repertoire holds around 280,000 clones, around 90% seen once, with approximately 1.5% in the top ten. Input material: PBMCs or T cells enriched from blood (not recorded which). The receptors shown here come from a middle-aged woman who had recovered from COVID-19.

V is TRBV3-1 (or the pseudogene TRBV3-2) and J is TRBJ1-3, with 9 bases fitting TRBD1. V trimming: 2 bases; J trimming: 0 bases; junction bases outside the gene matches: 8. The germline CDR1 and CDR2 sequences are LGHDT and YNNKEL (reference sequence). The CDR3 runs 18 residues. CDR3 nucleotide sequence: TGTGCCAGCAGCCAATATCCGGGACAGGGCCCCTCTGGAAACACCATATATTTT. Its translation: CASSQYPGQGPSGNTIYF.

The rearrangement uses TRBV2 and TRBJ1-5, with a possible D match to TRBD1 (5 bases). V lost 5 bases and J lost 0, with 8 bases in between. Germline V gene sequence: CDR1 SNHLY, CDR2 FYNNEI. The CDR3 has 14 amino acids. The CDR3 protein is CASSTQGSNQPQHF. The CDR3 nucleotides read TGTGCCAGCAGTACCCAGGGTAGCAATCAGCCCCAGCATTTT.

This chain links TRBV6-1 with TRBJ2-1; a weak D match, TRBD2 (6 bases). The CDR3 sequence is 13 residues long. CDR1 and CDR2 (germline): MNHNS, SASEGT. V shed 3 bases and J shed 7 bases, with 10 bases lying between them. CDR3 bases: TGTGCCAGCAGTGATGGCGGGGTAAATGAGCAGTTCTTC. As protein: CASSDGGVNEQFF.

This clone was seen more than once but under ten times. V gene TRBV25-1 combines with J gene TRBJ1-2, with D possibly matching TRBD1 (6 bases). Trimming left V 3 bases short and J 7 bases short, with 12 bases between. From germline, CDR1 is MGHDK and CDR2 SYGVNS. CDR3 length: 13 amino acids. The CDR3 region has the DNA TGTGCCAGCAGTGATTCCCTGACAGGTGGCTACACCTTC. Its protein is CASSDSLTGGYTF.